This T cell receptor (beta chain) appears in the sequencing data of a study of response to subunit inactivated influenza vaccine. V lost 2 bases and J lost 2, with 10 bases in between. The CDR3 consists of 14 residues. Germline CDR1 and CDR2: SGHRS and YFSETQ. TCRdb re-called the RT-PCR reads with MiXCR, one entry per CDR3 protein. Counted here are 400,000 to 650,000 distinct CDR3 sequences, approximately 7.3% occurring once; the ten biggest clones make up about 12%. Sequencing used PBMCs from blood, obtained around 25 months after vaccination. The rearrangement uses TRBV5-1 and TRBJ1-1; possible D gene TRBD1, 5 bases. This sequence originates from a man between 50 and 70 years old who received an inactivated influenza vaccine. The CDR3 is CASSFLDSNTEAFF. Written as DNA, the CDR3 is TGCGCCAGCAGCTTCCTCGACAGTAACACTGAAGCTTTCTTT.